What follows describes a single TCR beta chain. Its target antigen remains unknown. Per-base qualities were not stored, and no clone one base away is much larger. This specimen comes from a study of blood T cells in healthy people across ages (dated by TCRdb to the mid-2010s). For the study in its entirety: In model experiments, template switching captured about one uniquely barcoded TCR beta cDNA molecule for every two T cells. The study analyzed two additional independent replicas of 1 million unique cDNA reads from the same blood draw for two donors, one aged 18 to 30 and one aged 80 or older. Donors of different ages were randomly distributed across sequencing lanes to avoid experimental bias. Using deep sequencing normalized with unique cDNA molecular identifiers, the study measured how TCR beta repertoire diversity changes with age. The donors were divided into four age groups: young (average around 16 years), middle-aged (around 41), aged (about 62) and long-lived (about 84). General conclusions and limits of the study: The percentage of naive T cells measured by flow cytometry correlated strongly with observed TCR beta diversity. Conclusive comparison of naive and antigen-experienced compartments was prevented by the profiling of bulk unsorted PBMCs. Because the CMV infection status of the donors was unknown, age-related changes in expanded clonotypes may potentially have been confounded. Estimates of total diversity based on one million sequenced T cells were considered lower bounds and underestimates. Compared with the aged group, the long-lived group had more naive CD4+ T cells, fewer expanded clones and increased TCR diversity, a pattern suggesting age selection. As age increased, observed TCR beta diversity per million T cells dropped in a roughly linear way, and a significant reduction was already evident by age roughly 36.

Taken from cysteine to phenylalanine, the CDR3 has 14 residues. CDR3 DNA is the only sequence kept; it has 42 bases, read in frame from the first base. In the germline V gene, CDR1 corresponds to WSHSY and CDR2 to SAAADI. V was cut back by 7 bases and J by 3 bases, leaving a gap of 12 bases between them. The method was 5' RACE. The sequencer was an Illumina HiSeq 2500. A second PCR of about 6 to 11 cycles was run with a J-beta primer mix and a sample-barcoded 5' primer. Each TCR beta cDNA molecule received a unique molecular identifier from a template-switch 5' adaptor carrying 12 random nucleotides. Each sample yielded at least 2.5 million CDR3-containing paired-end reads. All of the RNA was converted into first-strand cDNA using the Mint cDNA synthesis kit, with a TRBC-specific oligonucleotide serving as the primer. After uracil-DNA glycosylase treatment, a first 18-cycle PCR used universal primers M1SS and BC2_uni_R on all cDNA. The authors' pipeline ran thus. Each sample was normalized by randomly selecting 1 million high-quality reads, each carrying a distinct molecular identifier. Instead of being binned into consensus sequences, reads with shared molecular identifiers were discarded. CDR3 identification, clonotype clustering and error correction used MiTCR with a Q25 quality threshold and the strictest error-elimination algorithm. A nonparametric unseen species model using Euler transformation provided a lower-bound estimate of total TCR beta diversity. TCRdb ran its own pipeline on the public reads, namely fastp trimming at Q25 and MiXCR clone calling, and kept in-frame beta chains. Every entry covers one CDR3 protein and lists the most common genes and DNA from its rows. The authors' filters were not applied to this entry. The sample table holds about 640,000 distinct CDR3 sequences, of which approximately 50% were seen once. The ten top clones hold 35% to 40% of the sample.

Donors were a few dozen systemically healthy Caucasian individuals from Russia aged 6 to 90 years. About 10 milliliters of peripheral blood were drawn from each donor into EDTA-treated Vacutainer tubes. Ficoll-Paque density-gradient centrifugation was used to isolate PBMCs, with at least 6.5 million per sample. Trizol reagent was used to extract total RNA from the PBMCs, yielding at least 6 micrograms per sample. For every donor, flow cytometry on a PBMC aliquot measured the percentage of naive CD45RAhigh/CD27high T cells. The receptor was derived from a man between 60 and 75 years old in good health. The rearranged chain carries TRBV10-2 and TRBJ2-2, and perhaps TRBD1 as D gene, on 6 matching bases. What was sequenced was blood. The sequence in DNA is TGCGCCAGCAACTGGGGGCAGTACACCGGGGAGCTGTTTTTT. It translates to CASNWGQYTGELFF.